A selection of T cell receptor beta chains follows, all from one sample in a study of T cells in Graves' hyperthyroidism and ophthalmopathy. MiXCR was run by TCRdb on the multiplex PCR reads, yielding one entry per CDR3 protein. Among around 600,000 distinct CDR3 sequences listed, 14% were seen once. Sequencing was done on a sample of blood. These TCRs come from a woman in her late teens or twenties with Graves' ophthalmopathy. Each CDR3 is given with its conserved first and last residue. Some rows mark clone size as missing; the rest say once, few, many or name a class of expanded clone.

abundance: few; v_gene: TRBV5-5; CDR3aa: CASSTFTGPLNTEAFF
abundance: many; v_gene: TRBV20-1; CDR3aa: CSARADRLSNYDEKLFF
abundance: .; v_gene: TRBV20-1; CDR3aa: CSAPTQASGTESYEQYF
abundance: .; v_gene: TRBV24-1; CDR3aa: CATSDTRVQQPQHF
abundance: many; v_gene: TRBV7-9; CDR3aa: CASSQDTGTYEQYF
abundance: many; v_gene: TRBV20-1; CDR3aa: CSASELAALRGTQYF
abundance: many; v_gene: TRBV12-5; CDR3aa: CASGLGQGGDTQYF
abundance: many; v_gene: TRBV20-1; CDR3aa: CSAQDRGSFTEAFF
abundance: .; v_gene: TRBV9; CDR3aa: CASSVDAGTGTYNEQFF
abundance: .; v_gene: TRBV19; CDR3aa: CASSKAGQGRTEAFF
abundance: many; v_gene: TRBV28; CDR3aa: CASSLRGGNYGYTF
abundance: .; v_gene: TRBV11-2; CDR3aa: CASSQGRRSYEQYF
abundance: many; v_gene: TRBV12-3/TRBV12-4; CDR3aa: CASSLWATGNTIYF